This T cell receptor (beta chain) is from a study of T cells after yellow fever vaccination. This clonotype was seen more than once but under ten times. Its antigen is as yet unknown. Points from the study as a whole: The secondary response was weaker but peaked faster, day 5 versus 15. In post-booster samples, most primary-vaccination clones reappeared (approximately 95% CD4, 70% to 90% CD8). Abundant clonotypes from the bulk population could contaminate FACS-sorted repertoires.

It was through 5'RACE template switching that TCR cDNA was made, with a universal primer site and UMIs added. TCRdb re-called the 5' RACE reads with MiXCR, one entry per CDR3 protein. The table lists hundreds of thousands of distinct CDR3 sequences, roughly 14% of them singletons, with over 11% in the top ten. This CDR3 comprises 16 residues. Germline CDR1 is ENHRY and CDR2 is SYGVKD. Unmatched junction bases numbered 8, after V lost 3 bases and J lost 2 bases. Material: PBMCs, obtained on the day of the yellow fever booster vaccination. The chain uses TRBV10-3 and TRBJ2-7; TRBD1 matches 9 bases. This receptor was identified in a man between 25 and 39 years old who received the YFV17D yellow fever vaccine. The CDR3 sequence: CAISDPRTGEAYEQYF. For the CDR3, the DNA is TGTGCCATCAGTGACCCGAGGACAGGGGAGGCCTACGAGCAGTACTTC.